The 31 T cell receptor beta chains listed next were all sequenced from one sample in a study of CD8+CD57+ T cells in acquired aplastic anemia. Both TCR beta VDJ combination and CDR3 sequence profiling were carried out. Genomic DNA was the template for this profiling. TCRdb reprocessed the reads via MiXCR and lists one record per CDR3 protein. The repertoire holds around 130,000 distinct CDR3 sequences, over 55% seen once, with about 31% in the top ten. An expansion of CD8+CD57+ cells by flow cytometry had been shown in patients chosen for sequencing. Sequencing used sorted CD4+, CD8+, or CD8+CD57+ T cells (not recorded which) from PBMCs. The receptors shown here come from a human donor with aplastic anemia.

In this sample, this clonotype turned up many times. The chain joins TRBV7-9 to TRBJ2-3; D is possibly TRBD2 (7 bases). This CDR3 has 17 amino acids. Germline V lookup: CDR1 SEHNR, CDR2 FQNEAQ (reference sequence). Deletions cut 1 base from V and 0 bases from J, with 14 bases between. The CDR3 DNA is TGTGCCAGCAGCTTAGATTCCGGGGGGCCCAGCACAGATACGCAGTATTTT. Its protein is CASSLDSGGPSTDTQYF.

This clonotype was found many times. V usage is TRBV7-3 and J usage is TRBJ2-1, with 12 nucleotides matching TRBD2. Germline trimming cut 5 bases from V and 8 bases from J; bases unmatched to any gene: 7. CDR3 length: 15 amino acids. Per germline, CDR1 SGHTA and CDR2 FQGTGA. The CDR3 DNA reads as TGTGCCAGCAGCCTAGCGGGGGGGCGAGGCGATGAGCAGTTCTTC. Its protein is CASSLAGGRGDEQFF.

Many counts were recorded for this clonotype. The rearrangement joins TRBV7-2 to TRBJ1-1; D not resolved. This CDR3 is 15 amino acids long. Trimming shortened V by 0 bases and J by 1 base, and 9 bases separated the two germline ends. The germline CDR1 and CDR2 sequences are SGHTA and FQGNSA. The CDR3 nucleotides are TGTGCCAGCAGCTTAGCGAGGGCTTCGAACACTGAAGCTTTCTTT. Residues: CASSLARASNTEAFF.

In regard to this clonotype: Given the absence of the conserved phenylalanine or tryptophan at the CDR3 end, a read error is likely. The rearrangement links TRBV7-2 to TRBJ2-1; D remains unclear. The CDR3 extends over 13 amino acids. Germline V CDR1 and CDR2: SGHTA, FQGNSA. V shed 2 bases and J shed 4 bases, with 6 bases lying between them. The CDR3 DNA reads TGTGCCAGCAGCTTACAGTTATACAATGAGCAGTTCATC. Its protein is CASSLQLYNEQFI.

A note on this clonotype: Germline is not matched at one junction end, which may reflect a read error. The chain couples TRBV19 to TRBJ1-1, with a possible D match to TRBD1 (6 bases). This CDR3 spans 14 amino acids. Germline CDR1 LNHDA, CDR2 SQIVND (reference sequence). The CDR3 loop is CASRSEPGHTEAFF. In DNA form, the CDR3 reads TGTGCCAGTAGATCGGAGCCGGGACACACAGAAGCTTTCTTT.

This clonotype was counted ten times or more. A read error may account for a junction end that differs from germline. V is TRBV5-1 and J is TRBJ2-7; no definite D call. This CDR3 contains 14 residues. Per the germline V gene, CDR1 is SGHRS and CDR2 is YFSETQ. CDR3 sequence (DNA): TGCGCCAGCAGCTTAGGTCCCTCCTCCAACGAGCAGTACTTC. This sequence encodes CASSLGPSSNEQYF.

This clonotype was picked up a small number of times. The chain joins TRBV20-1 to TRBJ2-7; perhaps TRBD1 as D (5 bases). V was clipped by 0 bases and J by 3 bases, with 15 bases between them. This CDR3 region has 15 residues. In germline, CDR1 is DFQATT, CDR2 SNEGSKA (reference sequence). CDR3 nucleotides: TGCAGTGCTAGAGATAGGGGCGGCGGTCACTACGAGCAGTACTTC. Translating it yields CSARDRGGGHYEQYF.

This clonotype was observed many times. The chain couples TRBV5-4 to TRBJ2-7; 7 nucleotides line up with TRBD1. The junction had 3 bases not matched to a gene; V was cut back by 2 bases and J by 4 bases. CDR1 and CDR2 (germline): SGHNT, YYREEE (reference sequence). The CDR3 runs to 13 residues. CDR3 DNA: TGTGCCAGCAGCTTCCGGGACAGTTACGAGCAGTACTTC. Translating it yields CASSFRDSYEQYF.

This clonotype turned up a few times. This chain links TRBV19 with TRBJ2-7; D remains ambiguous. V gave up 10 bases and J gave up 9 bases, with 16 bases separating them. Looked up from germline, CDR1 is LNHDA and CDR2 is SQIVND (reference sequence). This CDR3 comprises 11 residues. The CDR3 DNA reads as TGTGCCATCGACCGGCTACGTTTGCAGTACTTC. Amino acids: CAIDRLRLQYF.

This clonotype turned up a few times. This chain joins TRBV29-1 and TRBJ1-1; D is perhaps TRBD1 (6 bases). The CDR3 contains 13 residues. Trimming left V 0 bases short and J 4 bases short, with 9 bases between. Germline V gene sequence: CDR1 SQVTM, CDR2 ANQGSEA. In DNA form, the CDR3 reads TGCAGCGTTGAAGAGAGGGGGGGCACTGAAGCTTTCTTT. Residues: CSVEERGGTEAFF.

A single count supports this clonotype. The chain combines TRBV5-4 with TRBJ2-2; the D gene is possibly TRBD1 (6 bases). This CDR3 region has 14 residues. V was clipped by 0 bases and J by 4 bases, with 7 bases between them. Germline V gene data show CDR1 as SGHNT and CDR2 as YYREEE (reference sequence). CDR3: CASSLEGVTGELFF. Here the CDR3 DNA reads TGTGCCAGCAGCTTGGAGGGGGTCACCGGGGAGCTGTTTTTT.

V usage is TRBV2 and J usage is TRBJ1-1; 7 bases match TRBD1. The V and J ends lost 7 bases and 1 base, in that order; junction bases with no gene match: 9. The CDR3 consists of 15 residues. CDR1 is SNHLY and CDR2 is FYNNEI in the germline V gene. Written as DNA, the CDR3 is TGTGCCAGCATTCTACCGACAGGGAAGAACACTGAAGCTTTCTTT. Its translation: CASILPTGKNTEAFF.

This chain links TRBV11-2 with TRBJ1-6; D remains unclear. There are 16 residues in the CDR3. Trimming took off 8 bases at V and 9 bases at J, with 23 bases between the two ends. Germline V CDR1 and CDR2: SGHAT, FQNNGV. CDR3 bases: TGTGCCAGCCTAACCAGTACAAGGGTGGGAGCTTCACCCCTCCACTTT. Translating gives CASLTSTRVGASPLHF.

The J gene is TRBJ1-1, the V gene TRBV11-2, with D perhaps matching TRBD1 (6 bases). The CDR3 extends over 18 amino acids. V was trimmed by 2 bases and J by 1 base, leaving 20 bases between them. CDR1 is SGHAT and CDR2 is FQNNGV in the germline V gene. CDR3 nucleotides: TGTGCCAGCAGCTTAATACCGGGGGCGAAAAACCCGAACACTGAAGCTTTCTTT. It is translated as CASSLIPGAKNPNTEAFF.

This clonotype was seen more than once but under ten times. V is TRBV2 and J is TRBJ1-6, with D maybe TRBD1 (6 bases). The CDR3 sequence is 15 residues long. The germline V gene encodes CDR1 SNHLY and CDR2 FYNNEI. With 8 bases removed from V and 9 bases from J, the gap between germline ends came to 20 bases. CDR3 DNA sequence: TGTGCCAGCTCCTGGGGGCCGTTCACCTCTTCACCCCTCCACTTT. Translated: CASSWGPFTSSPLHF.

The chain has TRBV9 and TRBJ1-5, with D hard to call. The V gene lost 1 base and the J gene lost 0 bases, with 14 bases spanning the gap. Germline assignment: CDR1 SGDLS and CDR2 YYNGEE. The CDR3 length is 17 residues. The CDR3: CASSVRWELDSNQPQHF. In DNA form, the CDR3 reads TGTGCCAGCAGCGTAAGGTGGGAGCTAGATAGCAATCAGCCCCAGCATTTT.

This clonotype occurred many times. This chain joins TRBV9 and TRBJ1-5; the D gene is possibly TRBD1 (5 bases). The CDR3 spans 14 residues. Germline CDR1 SGDLS, CDR2 YYNGEE. Trimming shortened V by 7 bases and J by 6 bases, and 17 bases separated the two germline ends. This CDR3 reads CASDPDPGGQPQHF. The DNA for the CDR3 is TGTGCCAGCGATCCCGACCCCGGGGGTCAGCCCCAGCATTTT.

This chain uses TRBV27 with TRBJ2-1; D possibly corresponds to TRBD1 (6 bases). CDR3 length equals 13 residues. V gave up 3 bases and J gave up 10 bases, with 13 bases separating them. The germline CDR1 and CDR2 sequences are MNHEY and SMNVEV (reference sequence). The CDR3: CASSFSRTVEQFF. The CDR3 region has the DNA TGTGCCAGCAGTTTCTCCCGGACAGTCGAGCAGTTCTTC.

This clonotype was seen only once. CDR3 in amino acids: CASSLRTERPDGYTF. CDR3 in DNA: TGTGCCAGTAGTCTACGGACAGAACGGCCTGATGGCTACACCTTC. The chain recombines TRBV19 with TRBJ1-2, with D possibly matching TRBD1 (6 bases). Trimming shortened V by 5 bases and J by 6 bases, and 19 bases separated the two germline ends. Germline V CDR1 and CDR2: LNHDA, SQIVND (reference sequence). The length of the CDR3 is 15 residues.

The chain carries TRBV24-1 and TRBJ1-4; D remains ambiguous. Germline CDR1 KGHDR, CDR2 SFDVKD. CDR3 length equals 15 residues. With 4 bases removed from V and 4 bases from J, the gap between germline ends came to 12 bases. CDR3 coding DNA: TGTGCCACCAGTGACCACAAAGAACTTAATGAAAAACTGTTTTTT. Protein product: CATSDHKELNEKLFF.

The rearrangement links TRBV29-1 to TRBJ2-7; 7 nucleotides match TRBD2. Germline CDR1 reads SQVTM; CDR2 reads ANQGSEA. This CDR3 is built from 11 residues. V lost 6 bases to trimming and J lost 7 bases; unmatched junction nucleotides: 6. The CDR3 spells CSVGTMGEQYF. In DNA, the CDR3 is TGCAGCGTGGGGACTATGGGGGAGCAGTACTTC.

The chain has TRBV25-1 and TRBJ1-1; 8 nucleotides line up with TRBD1. Germline lookup yields CDR1 MGHDK and CDR2 SYGVNS. The CDR3 is made up of 13 amino acids. V lost 6 bases and J lost 4; bases outside the gene matches: 4. The CDR3: CASSAQGATEAFF. CDR3 nucleotide sequence: TGTGCCAGCAGCGCCCAGGGGGCCACTGAAGCTTTCTTT.

The gene calls are TRBV7-6 and TRBJ1-4, with 10 bases lining up with TRBD1. The CDR3 loop spans 16 amino acids. The ends lost 4 bases at V and 4 bases at J; junction bases unmatched: 6. Per germline, CDR1 SGHVS and CDR2 FNYEAQ. DNA of the CDR3: TGTGCCAGCAGCTCCGACAGGGGGCGGATTAATGAAAAACTGTTTTTT. This gives the protein CASSSDRGRINEKLFF.

This clonotype was detected many times. V gene TRBV20-1 combines with J gene TRBJ2-7; TRBD2 is a possible D gene (5 bases). The CDR3 consists of 13 residues. Germline CDR1 is DFQATT and CDR2 is SNEGSKA (reference sequence). Trimming removed 5 bases from V and 2 bases from J, with 13 bases in between. CDR3 in amino acids: CSAPEADPYEQYF. CDR3 DNA sequence: TGCAGTGCTCCCGAAGCGGACCCCTACGAGCAGTACTTC.

This clonotype was seen only a few times. This rearrangement joins TRBV10-3 to TRBJ2-1, with 9 bases that match TRBD2. J gave up 8 bases and V 0 bases, and 5 bases lay outside the gene matches. The germline CDR1 and CDR2 sequences are ENHRY and SYGVKD. The CDR3 contains 15 residues. CDR3 DNA sequence: TGTGCCATCAGTGAGTCTGCACTAGCGGGTGATGAGCAGTTCTTC. Its translation: CAISESALAGDEQFF.

About this clonotype itself: This sequence may be a read error, since a much larger clone differs from it by one base. V is TRBV6-1 and J is TRBJ2-7; tentative D call: TRBD2 (6 bases). CDR3 length: 15 residues. The V end lost 6 bases, the J end lost 7 bases, and 22 bases lay between the germline ends. The germline V gene encodes CDR1 MNHNS and CDR2 SASEGT. The CDR3 region has the DNA TGTGCCAGCAGACTACGGGGGACCTCCTACAATGAGCAGTACTTC. This sequence encodes CASRLRGTSYNEQYF.

The rearrangement uses TRBV15 and TRBJ1-5; no clear D. The V and J ends lost 8 bases and 4 bases respectively, with 9 bases between them. Germline V gives CDR1 LNHNV, CDR2 YYDKDF (reference sequence). The CDR3 has 12 amino acids. CDR3 residues: CATGSSNQPQHF. The DNA of the CDR3 is TGTGCCACCGGATCCTCAAATCAGCCCCAGCATTTT.

This chain uses TRBV11-2 with TRBJ1-1; the D gene is possibly TRBD1 (6 bases). Trimming left V 0 bases short and J 3 bases short, with 17 bases between. The germline V gene encodes CDR1 SGHAT and CDR2 FQNNGV. The CDR3 extends over 17 amino acids. This CDR3 is CASSLDRYTRGYTEAFF. The CDR3 bases are TGTGCCAGCAGCTTAGATAGGTATACCAGGGGTTACACTGAAGCTTTCTTT.

As to this clonotype: The missing conserved phenylalanine or tryptophan at the end of this CDR3 makes a read error likely. This sequence joins TRBV12-3 or TRBV12-4 and TRBJ1-3; D gene ambiguous. This CDR3 is built from 14 residues. V was cut by 5 bases and J by 1 base, with 9 bases left in between. The CDR3 DNA reads as TGTGCCAGCAGTCGTCTGGGTTCTGGAAACACCATATATTCT. This gives the protein CASSRLGSGNTIYS.

The chain combines TRBV7-2 with TRBJ2-3; no clear D. The V gene's germline CDR1 is SGHTA and CDR2 FQGNSA. The germline V and J ends were trimmed by 0 bases and 4 bases, with 2 bases remaining between them. CDR3 length: 12 amino acids. CDR3 bases: TGTGCCAGCAGCTTAGCGGCAGATACGCAGTATTTT. Residues: CASSLAADTQYF.

As regards this clonotype: Because it lacks the conserved phenylalanine or tryptophan at the end, this CDR3 is likely a read error. The V gene is TRBV20-1, the J gene TRBJ2-7; D might be TRBD2 (6 bases). Trimming stripped 6 bases from V and 6 bases from J, with 18 bases between. Germline CDR1 DFQATT, CDR2 SNEGSKA (reference sequence). This CDR3 comprises 13 residues. The CDR3 region is CSADYGEEGEQYL. DNA for the CDR3: TGCAGTGCGGACTACGGGGAGGAGGGCGAGCAGTACCTC.